Shown below are 15 T cell receptor beta chains from a single sample sequenced in a study of monozygotic twins with inflammatory bowel disease. Reanalyzing the 5' RACE reads, TCRdb keeps one entry per CDR3 protein, without DNA. The sample table includes about 300,000 distinct CDR3 sequences. The specimen sequenced was blood. The receptor set was obtained from a human donor with ulcerative colitis or Crohn's disease, or a healthy co-twin of an affected twin (not recorded which).

Here the CDR3 reads CASSWTGGRYGYTF. This rearrangement joins TRBV5-1 to TRBJ1-2; TCRdb's D gene call, TRBD1, goes unchecked for lack of DNA. The CDR3 length is 14 residues. Germline V gene lookup returns CDR1 SGHRS and CDR2 YFSETQ.

The rearrangement joins TRBV15 to TRBJ1-2; TCRdb's assignment of TRBD1 cannot be checked, as there is no DNA. The CDR3 contains 17 residues. Germline assignment: CDR1 LNHNV and CDR2 YYDKDF (reference sequence). This CDR3 reads CATSRDIGEQGVSGYTF.

V usage is TRBV18 and J usage is TRBJ2-2. Germline CDR1 reads KGHSH; CDR2 reads LQKENI. The CDR3 covers 13 residues. The CDR3 sequence: CASSPDITGELFF.

The CDR3 is CASSFNVRGKGYTF. The chain employs TRBV6-5 and TRBJ1-2; TCRdb picks TRBD1, but there is no DNA to check that call. The germline gives CDR1 MNHEY, CDR2 SVGAGI. The CDR3 has 14 residues.

CDR3 loop: CSVELEPTASGAYEQYF. The V and J genes are TRBV29-1 and TRBJ2-7; TCRdb reports TRBD2, a call that lacks DNA to check it against. This CDR3 is 17 amino acids long. Germline V gene sequence: CDR1 SQVTM, CDR2 ANQGSEA.

The rearrangement uses TRBV27 and TRBJ2-3; checking the TCRdb D call of TRBD1 is not possible without DNA. This CDR3 is built from 16 residues. Germline CDR1 reads MNHEY; CDR2 reads SMNVEV (reference sequence). CDR3 loop: CASSLGQGLYTDTQYF.

The chain combines TRBV27 with TRBJ2-3; TCRdb picks TRBD2, but there is no DNA to check that call. The CDR3 length is 15 residues. Germline CDR1 reads MNHEY; CDR2 reads SMNVEV (reference sequence). The CDR3 loop reads CASSLSTGLPDTQYF.

The chain employs TRBV7-2 and TRBJ2-1; TCRdb proposes TRBD2, but this gene call is untestable without DNA. The CDR3 is 11 residues long. Germline-derived CDR1 and CDR2 are SGHTA and FQGNSA. This CDR3 is CASPGPSEQFF.

The rearrangement links TRBV12-3 or TRBV12-4 to TRBJ2-7; the TCRdb call, TRBD1, lacks DNA for checking. The CDR3 is made up of 15 amino acids. The CDR3 loop is CASSQRQGRSYEQYF.

J is TRBJ2-3 and V is TRBV5-4; the D gene TCRdb calls, TRBD1, cannot be checked with no DNA. CDR3 length: 14 residues. Germline CDR1 is SGHNT and CDR2 is YYREEE (reference sequence). The CDR3 is CASSKDRRTDTQYF.

This chain connects TRBV28 to TRBJ1-1; there is no DNA to check the TCRdb D call of TRBD1. Germline-derived CDR1 and CDR2 are MDHEN and SYDVKM. The CDR3 runs to 14 residues. The CDR3 loop reads CASVRTGLGTEAFF.

The chain uses TRBV3-1 and TRBJ2-7. Germline CDR1 and CDR2: LGHDT and YNNKEL (reference sequence). This CDR3 region has 11 residues. CDR3 amino acids: CASHSLGEQYF.

This chain uses TRBV7-2 with TRBJ1-5; without DNA, the TCRdb call of TRBD1 cannot be checked. CDR1 is SGHTA and CDR2 is FQGNSA in the germline V gene. The CDR3 sequence is 17 residues long. CDR3 protein: CASSRTGTGGGNQPQHF. The full variable domain, its missing parts supplied by reference TRBV7-2 and TRBJ1-5, is GAGVSQSPSNKVTEKGKDVELRCDPISGHTALYWYRQSLGQGLEFLIYFQGNSAPDKSGLPSDRFSAERTGGSVSTLTIQRTQQEDSAVYLCASSRTGTGGGNQPQHFGDGTRLSIL.

This chain links TRBV5-1 with TRBJ2-1; no DNA is available, so the TRBD1 call from TCRdb remains unchecked. This CDR3 has 14 amino acids. Germline V CDR1 and CDR2: SGHRS, YFSETQ. The chain's CDR3 is CASQERQPPNEQFF. Full variable domain (remainder filled in from reference TRBV5-1 and TRBJ2-1): KAGVTQTPRYLIKTRGQQVTLSCSPISGHRSVSWYQQTPGQGLQFLFEYFSETQRNKGNFPGRFSGRQFSNSRSEMNVSTLELGDSALYLCASQERQPPNEQFFGPGTRLTVL.

The chain is built from TRBV29-1 and TRBJ2-5; TCRdb names TRBD1, which stays unverified in the absence of DNA. CDR1 is SQVTM, CDR2 ANQGSEA, per germline. The CDR3 sequence is 15 residues long. The CDR3 region is CSSEYKGDSQETQYF. The full variable domain, completed using reference TRBV29-1 and TRBJ2-5, is SAVISQKPSRDICQRGTSLTIQCQVDSQVTMMFWYRQQPGQSLTLIATANQGSEATYESGFVIDKFPISRPNLTFSTLTVSNMSPEDSSIYLCSSEYKGDSQETQYFGPGTRLLVL.